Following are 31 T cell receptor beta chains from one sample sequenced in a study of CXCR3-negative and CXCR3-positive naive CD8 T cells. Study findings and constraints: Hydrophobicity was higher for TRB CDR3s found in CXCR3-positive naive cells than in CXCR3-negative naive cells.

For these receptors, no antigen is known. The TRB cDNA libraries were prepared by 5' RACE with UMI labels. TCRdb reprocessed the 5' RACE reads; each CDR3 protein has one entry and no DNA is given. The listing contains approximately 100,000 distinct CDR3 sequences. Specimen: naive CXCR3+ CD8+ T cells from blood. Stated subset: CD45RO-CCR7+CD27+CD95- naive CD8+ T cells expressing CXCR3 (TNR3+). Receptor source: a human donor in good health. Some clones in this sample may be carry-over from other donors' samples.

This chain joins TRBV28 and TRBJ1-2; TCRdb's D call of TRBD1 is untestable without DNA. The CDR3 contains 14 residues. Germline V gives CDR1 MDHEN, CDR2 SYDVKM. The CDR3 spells CASSITGGDYGYTF.

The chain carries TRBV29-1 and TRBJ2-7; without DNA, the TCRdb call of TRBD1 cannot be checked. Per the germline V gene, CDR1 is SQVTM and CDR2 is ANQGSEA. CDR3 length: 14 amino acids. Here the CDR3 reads CSVEGQGETYEQYF.

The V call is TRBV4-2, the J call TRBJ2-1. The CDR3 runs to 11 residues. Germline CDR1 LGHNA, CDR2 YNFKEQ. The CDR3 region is CASRHGSEQFF.

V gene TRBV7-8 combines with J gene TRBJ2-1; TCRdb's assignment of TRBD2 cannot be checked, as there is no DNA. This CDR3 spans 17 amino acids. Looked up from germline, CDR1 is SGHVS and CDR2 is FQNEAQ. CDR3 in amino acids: CASSLVEPSGVYNEQFF.

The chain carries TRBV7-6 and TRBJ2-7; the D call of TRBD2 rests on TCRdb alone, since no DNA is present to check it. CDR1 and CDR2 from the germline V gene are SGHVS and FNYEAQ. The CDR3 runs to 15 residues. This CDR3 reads CASSSGPPHRHEQYF.

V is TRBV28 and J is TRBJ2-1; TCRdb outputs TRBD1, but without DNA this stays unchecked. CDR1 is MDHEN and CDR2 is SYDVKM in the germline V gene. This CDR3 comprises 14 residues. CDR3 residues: CASSFRDRDHEQFF.

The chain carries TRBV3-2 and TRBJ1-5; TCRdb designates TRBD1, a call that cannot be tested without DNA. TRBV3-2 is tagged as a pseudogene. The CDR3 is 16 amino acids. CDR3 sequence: CASSCRPGQGYQPQHF.

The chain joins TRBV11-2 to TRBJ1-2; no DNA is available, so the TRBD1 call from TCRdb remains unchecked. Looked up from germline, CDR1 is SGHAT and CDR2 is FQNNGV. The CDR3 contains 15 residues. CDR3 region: CASSLWQGANYGYTF.

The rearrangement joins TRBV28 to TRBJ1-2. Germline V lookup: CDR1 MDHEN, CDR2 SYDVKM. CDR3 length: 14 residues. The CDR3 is CASSGSGGTYGYTF.

The CDR3 spells CASSSSAGGFFSEQYF. J is TRBJ2-7 and V is TRBV2; lacking DNA, the TRBD2 call made by TCRdb goes unchecked. The CDR3 is 16 residues long. CDR1 SNHLY and CDR2 FYNNEI come from the germline V gene.

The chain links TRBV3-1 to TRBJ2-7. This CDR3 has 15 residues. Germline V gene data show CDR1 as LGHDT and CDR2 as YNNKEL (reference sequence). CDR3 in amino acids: CASSQDRLLPYEQYF.

CDR3 in amino acids: CASSLGRGFDGYTF. J is TRBJ1-2 and V is TRBV12-3 or TRBV12-4; TCRdb's D call of TRBD1 is untestable without DNA. The CDR3 length is 14 residues.

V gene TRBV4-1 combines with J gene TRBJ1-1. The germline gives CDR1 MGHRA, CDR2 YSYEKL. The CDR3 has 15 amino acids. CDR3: CASSQEYTGNTEAVF.

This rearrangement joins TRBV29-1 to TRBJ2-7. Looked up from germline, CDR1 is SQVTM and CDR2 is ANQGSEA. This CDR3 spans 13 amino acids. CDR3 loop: CSVVSQVNYEQYF.

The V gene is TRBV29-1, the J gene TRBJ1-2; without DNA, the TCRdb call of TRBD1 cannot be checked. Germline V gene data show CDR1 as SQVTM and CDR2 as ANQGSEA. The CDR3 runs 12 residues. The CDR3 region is CSAEGQGEGYTF.

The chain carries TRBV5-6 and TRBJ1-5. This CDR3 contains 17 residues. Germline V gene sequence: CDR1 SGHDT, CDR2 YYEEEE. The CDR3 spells CASSQDKIGGSNQPQHF.

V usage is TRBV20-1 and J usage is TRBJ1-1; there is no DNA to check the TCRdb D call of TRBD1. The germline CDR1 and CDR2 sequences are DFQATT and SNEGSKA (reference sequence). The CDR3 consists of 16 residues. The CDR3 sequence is CSARDLHGAENTEAFF.

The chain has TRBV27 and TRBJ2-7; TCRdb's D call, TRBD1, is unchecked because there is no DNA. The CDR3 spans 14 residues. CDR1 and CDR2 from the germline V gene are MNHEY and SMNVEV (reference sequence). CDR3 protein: CATQPEAQHYEQYF.

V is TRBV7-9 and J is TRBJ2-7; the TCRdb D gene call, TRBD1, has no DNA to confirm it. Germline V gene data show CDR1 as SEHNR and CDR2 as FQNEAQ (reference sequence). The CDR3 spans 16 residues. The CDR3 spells CASSLAQGRDSYEQYF.

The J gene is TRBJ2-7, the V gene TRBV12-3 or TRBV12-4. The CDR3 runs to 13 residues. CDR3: CASSFTVTYEQYF.

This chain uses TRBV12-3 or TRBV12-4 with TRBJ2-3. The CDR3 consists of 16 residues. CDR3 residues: CASSRRPVHGTDTQYF.

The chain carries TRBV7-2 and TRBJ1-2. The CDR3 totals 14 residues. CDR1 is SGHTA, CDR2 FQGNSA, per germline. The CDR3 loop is CASSFQGGHRGYTF.

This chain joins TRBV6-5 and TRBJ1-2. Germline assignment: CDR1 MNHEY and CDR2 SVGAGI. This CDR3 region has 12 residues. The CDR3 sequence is CASSYGIWGYTF.

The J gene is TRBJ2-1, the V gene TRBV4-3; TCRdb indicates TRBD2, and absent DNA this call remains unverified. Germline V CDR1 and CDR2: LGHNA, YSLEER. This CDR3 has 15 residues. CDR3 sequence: CASRKGRFSYNEQFF.

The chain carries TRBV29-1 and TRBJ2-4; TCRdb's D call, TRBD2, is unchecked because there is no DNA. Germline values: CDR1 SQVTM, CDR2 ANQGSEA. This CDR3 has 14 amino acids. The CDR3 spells CSVDGEGAKNIQYF. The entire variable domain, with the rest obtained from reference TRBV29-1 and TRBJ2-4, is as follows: SAVISQKPSRDICQRGTSLTIQCQVDSQVTMMFWYRQQPGQSLTLIATANQGSEATYESGFVIDKFPISRPNLTFSTLTVSNMSPEDSSIYLCSVDGEGAKNIQYFGAGTRLSVL.

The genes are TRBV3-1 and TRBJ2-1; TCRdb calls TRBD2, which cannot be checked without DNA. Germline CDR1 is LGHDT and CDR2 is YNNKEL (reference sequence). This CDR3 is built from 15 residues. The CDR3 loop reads CASSPSGSYINEQFF.

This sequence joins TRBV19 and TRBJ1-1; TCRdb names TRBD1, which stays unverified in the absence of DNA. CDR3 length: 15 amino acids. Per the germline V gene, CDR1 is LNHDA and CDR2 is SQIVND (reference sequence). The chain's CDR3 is CASSISPRPDTEAFF. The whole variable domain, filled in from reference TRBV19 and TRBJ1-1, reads DGGITQSPKYLFRKEGQNVTLSCEQNLNHDAMYWYRQDPGQGLRLIYYSQIVNDFQKGDIAEGYSVSREKKESFPLTVTSAQKNPTAFYLCASSISPRPDTEAFFGQGTRLTVV.

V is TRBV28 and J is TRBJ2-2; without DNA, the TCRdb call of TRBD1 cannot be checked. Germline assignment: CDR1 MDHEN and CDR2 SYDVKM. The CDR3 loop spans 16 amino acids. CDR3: CASSSIDSPNTGELFF.

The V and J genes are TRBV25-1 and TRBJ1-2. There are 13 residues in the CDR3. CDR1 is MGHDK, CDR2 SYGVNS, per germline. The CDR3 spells CAGSGYSKSGYTF.

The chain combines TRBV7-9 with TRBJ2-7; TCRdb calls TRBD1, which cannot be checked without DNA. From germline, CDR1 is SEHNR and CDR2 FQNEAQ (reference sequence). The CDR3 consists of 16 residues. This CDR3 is CASSPGRGSILYEQYF. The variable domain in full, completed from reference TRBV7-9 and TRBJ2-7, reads DTGVSQNPRHKITKRGQNVTFRCDPISEHNRLYWYRQTLGQGPEFLTYFQNEAQLEKSRLLSDRFSAERPKGSFSTLEIQRTEQGDSAMYLCASSPGRGSILYEQYFGPGTRLTVT.

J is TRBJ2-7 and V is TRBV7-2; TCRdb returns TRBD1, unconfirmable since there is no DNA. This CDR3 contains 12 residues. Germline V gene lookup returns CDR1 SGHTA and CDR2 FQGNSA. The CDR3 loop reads CASSHDSYEQYF.